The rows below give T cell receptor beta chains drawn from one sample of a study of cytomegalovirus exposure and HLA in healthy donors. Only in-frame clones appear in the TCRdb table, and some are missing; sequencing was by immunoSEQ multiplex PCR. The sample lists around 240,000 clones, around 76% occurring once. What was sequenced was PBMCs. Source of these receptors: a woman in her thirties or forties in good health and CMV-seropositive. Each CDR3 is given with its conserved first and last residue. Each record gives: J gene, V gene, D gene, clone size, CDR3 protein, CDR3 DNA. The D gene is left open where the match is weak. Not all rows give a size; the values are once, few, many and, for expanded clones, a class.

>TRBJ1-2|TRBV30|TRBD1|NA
CAWSVGGQGNYGYTF
TGTGCCTGGAGTGTAGGTGGACAGGGGAACTATGGCTACACCTTC
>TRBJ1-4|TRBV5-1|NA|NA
CASSSNGRTNEKLFF
TGCGCCAGCAGCTCGAACGGGAGAACTAATGAAAAACTGTTTTTT
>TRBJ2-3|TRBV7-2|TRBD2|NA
CASSLLGLATDTQYF
TGTGCCAGCAGCTTATTGGGACTAGCGACAGATACGCAGTATTTT
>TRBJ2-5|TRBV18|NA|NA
CASSRQEGGETQYF
TGTGCCAGCTCACGTCAGGAGGGAGGAGAGACCCAGTACTTC
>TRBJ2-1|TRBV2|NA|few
CASSWGTSSYNEQFF
TGTGCCAGCAGCTGGGGCACAAGCTCCTACAATGAGCAGTTCTTC
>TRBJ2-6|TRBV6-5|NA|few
CASRRHSGANVLTF
TGTGCCAGCAGGCGACACTCTGGGGCCAACGTCCTGACTTTC
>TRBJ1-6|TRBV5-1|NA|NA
CASSLGDSPSNSPLHF
TGCGCCAGCAGCTTGGGCGACAGTCCAAGTAATTCACCCCTCCACTTT
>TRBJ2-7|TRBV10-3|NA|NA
CAISDSLDEQYF
TGTGCCATCAGTGACTCTCTTGACGAGCAGTACTTC
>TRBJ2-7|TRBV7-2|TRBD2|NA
CASSQGTSGRVGYEQYF
TGTGCCAGCAGCCAGGGGACTAGCGGGAGGGTCGGGTACGAGCAGTACTTC
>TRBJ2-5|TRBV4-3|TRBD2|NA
CASSQDQAGGPETQYF
TGCGCCAGCAGCCAAGATCAAGCGGGGGGGCCGGAGACCCAGTACTTC
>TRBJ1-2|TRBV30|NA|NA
CAWSPQVVYGYTF
TGTGCCTGGAGTCCCCAGGTTGTCTATGGCTACACCTTC
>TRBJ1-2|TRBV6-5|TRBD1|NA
CASSSRDRGDRYTF
TGTGCCAGCAGCTCTCGGGACAGGGGTGATCGCTACACCTTC
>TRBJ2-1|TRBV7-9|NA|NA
CASSPAGAEQFF
TGTGCCAGCAGCCCAGCAGGGGCTGAGCAGTTCTTC
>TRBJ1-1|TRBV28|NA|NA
CASSPDRMNTEAFF
TGTGCCAGCAGCCCGGACAGAATGAACACTGAAGCTTTCTTT
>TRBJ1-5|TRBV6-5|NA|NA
CASQRGGQQPQHF
TGTGCCAGTCAACGAGGCGGACAGCAGCCCCAGCATTTT
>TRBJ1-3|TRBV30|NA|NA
CAWGGQGNTIYF
TGTGCCTGGGGAGGTCAGGGAAACACCATATATTTT
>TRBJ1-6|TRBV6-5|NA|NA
CASHRDGGSPLHF
TGTGCCAGCCATCGAGATGGGGGGTCACCCCTCCACTTT
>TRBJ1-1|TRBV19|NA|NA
CASTLYERGRSPGTEAFF
TGTGCCAGTACGCTGTACGAAAGGGGTAGGTCGCCTGGCACTGAAGCTTTCTTT
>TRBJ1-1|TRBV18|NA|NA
CASSPREMNTEAFF
TGTGCCAGCTCACCACGGGAGATGAACACTGAAGCTTTCTTT
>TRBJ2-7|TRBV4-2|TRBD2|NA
CASSPTSGSPNEQYF
TGTGCCAGCAGCCCTACTAGCGGGAGTCCGAACGAGCAGTACTTC
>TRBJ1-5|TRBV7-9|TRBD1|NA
CASSNYDRGGNQPQHF
TGTGCCAGCAGCAATTACGACAGGGGCGGGAATCAGCCCCAGCATTTT
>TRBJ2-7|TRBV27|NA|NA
CASSFTGIGSYEQYF
TGTGCCAGCAGTTTTACAGGTATTGGGTCCTACGAGCAGTACTTC
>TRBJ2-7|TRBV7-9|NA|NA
CASSLTQSSYEQYF
TGTGCCAGCAGCTTAACACAGAGCTCCTACGAGCAGTACTTC